This is a list of T cell receptor beta chains from one sample in a study of beta chain features in type 1 diabetes. Sequencing used immunoSEQ multiplex PCR; TCRdb keeps in-frame clones, though not all of them. Altogether 810,000 or so clones are present, roughly 15% being singletons, with the ten largest covering 0.023%. The specimen was naive CD4+ T cells from blood. Receptor source: a woman aged 18-35 years in good health. Both conserved end residues are part of each CDR3. Fields, in order: clone size, J gene, D gene, V gene, CDR3 DNA, CDR3 protein. The D gene is left open where the match is weak. Expanded clones get a size class; other rows say once, few or many, or leave the size out.

>few|TRBJ2-7|NA|TRBV7-8
TGTGCCAGCAGCTCTAACAGGGACCAGCAGTACTTC
CASSSNRDQQYF
>NA|TRBJ2-1|NA|TRBV12-2
TGTGCAAGTCGCTTAATCGGGCCCCGAACAAAACTAGCGAGAGCTACCTACAATGAGCAGTTCTTC
CASRLIGPRTKLARATYNEQFF
>few|TRBJ1-2|NA|TRBV5-1
TGCGCCAGCAGCTTCCAGTCAGAGAACTATGGCTACACCTTC
CASSFQSENYGYTF
>NA|TRBJ2-7|TRBD1|TRBV2
TGTGCCAGCAGACCTTGGACAGGGCACTCCTACGAGCAGTACTTC
CASRPWTGHSYEQYF
>few|TRBJ1-2|NA|TRBV14
TGTGCCAGCAGCCAAGCAAGGGTAGAGTCTGATGGCTACACCTTC
CASSQARVESDGYTF
>few|TRBJ2-1|NA|TRBV5-1
TGCGCCAGCCGAGGGGGTGGATCCTACAATGAGCAGTTCTTC
CASRGGGSYNEQFF
>few|TRBJ2-3|TRBD2|TRBV7-2
TGTGCCAGCAGCTGGGGGACTAGCGGAAGCACAGATACGCAGTATTTT
CASSWGTSGSTDTQYF
>few|TRBJ2-1|NA|TRBV6-5
TGTGCCAGCAGTTCGTTGGGCAATGAGCAGTTCTTC
CASSSLGNEQFF
>NA|TRBJ2-3|NA|TRBV21-1
TGTGCCAGCAGTTCTAGCGAGTTACATAGCACAGATACGCAGTATTTT
CASSSSELHSTDTQYF
>few|TRBJ1-3|TRBD1|TRBV7-9
TGTGCCAGCAGCCCACAGGGGGTTGTCAGAAACACCATATATTTT
CASSPQGVVRNTIYF
>NA|TRBJ2-1|TRBD2|TRBV7-9
TGTGCCAGCAGCGGGAGCGGGATTTACAATGAGCAGTTCTTC
CASSGSGIYNEQFF
>few|TRBJ1-4|TRBD1|TRBV5-4
TGTGCCAGCAGCAGGACAGGGATGGATGAAAAACTGTTTTTT
CASSRTGMDEKLFF
>NA|TRBJ2-7|NA|TRBV28
TGTGCCAGCAGTTTATGGTCTAGAAAGTCCTACGAGCAGTACTTC
CASSLWSRKSYEQYF
>NA|TRBJ2-6|NA|TRBV5-1
TGCGCCAGCAGCTTGGCCGTGGCTGGGGCCAACGTCCTGACTTTC
CASSLAVAGANVLTF
>few|TRBJ1-2|NA|TRBV15
TGTGCCACCAGCAGAGTGCGGCAGTATGGCTACACCTTC
CATSRVRQYGYTF
>NA|TRBJ2-3|NA|TRBV20-1
TGCAGTGTGGGGGGCCCCGATACGCAGTATTTT
CSVGGPDTQYF
>NA|TRBJ2-7|NA|TRBV7-8
TGTGCCAGCAGCCAGTACGGGGCCTACGAGCAGTACTTC
CASSQYGAYEQYF
>NA|TRBJ1-1|NA|TRBV7-9
TGTGCCAGCAGCGTCCAGACGAACACTGAAGCTTTCTTT
CASSVQTNTEAFF
>few|TRBJ2-1|NA|TRBV19
TGTGCCAGTAGTATTTTAGGTGATGAGCAGTTCTTC
CASSILGDEQFF
>NA|TRBJ2-2|TRBD1|TRBV10-3
TGTGCCATCAGGCAACATCGACAGGGCCCCACCGGGGAGCTGTTTTTT
CAIRQHRQGPTGELFF
>few|TRBJ2-4|NA|TRBV6-6
TGTGCCAGCAGTTACTCGGCGGGATTAGGAAACATTCAGTACTTC
CASSYSAGLGNIQYF
>few|TRBJ2-5|NA|TRBV19
TGTGCCAGTAGTCTACAGGGTAAAGAGACCCAGTACTTC
CASSLQGKETQYF
>NA|TRBJ2-1|NA|TRBV6-5
TGTGCCAGCAGGGGTTACAATGAGCAGTTCTTC
CASRGYNEQFF
>few|TRBJ2-3|TRBD2|TRBV29-1
TGCAGCGTCCCACCCGGACTAGTGCATAGCACAGATACGCAGTATTTT
CSVPPGLVHSTDTQYF
>NA|TRBJ1-4|TRBD1|TRBV7-2
TGTGCCAGCAGCCCTCGGGGGGCAGGGGGAATAGATAATGAAAAACTGTTTTTT
CASSPRGAGGIDNEKLFF
>few|TRBJ2-3|NA|TRBV18
TGTGCCAGCTCACTTAATTCAGAGTCAGGAGATACGCAGTATTTT
CASSLNSESGDTQYF
>NA|TRBJ1-2|NA|TRBV7-9
TGTGCCAGCAGCTTACGGGGAGAAGCAGATGGCTACACCTTC
CASSLRGEADGYTF
>NA|TRBJ2-1|NA|TRBV7-6
TGTGCCAGCAGCTTAACGGCCTACAATGAGCAGTTCTTC
CASSLTAYNEQFF
>few|TRBJ2-5|TRBD2|TRBV9
TGTGCCAGCAGCGTAGGCTCGCGGGAGGGGGAGACCCAGTACTTC
CASSVGSREGETQYF
>few|TRBJ2-4|NA|TRBV5-1
TGCGCCAGCAGCCAAGCGACAGGAATCAAAAACATTCAGTACTTC
CASSQATGIKNIQYF
>NA|TRBJ1-5|TRBD1|TRBV6-1
TGTGCCAGCATTCGACAGGGAGGCAATCAGCCCCAGCATTTT
CASIRQGGNQPQHF
>few|TRBJ2-5|NA|TRBV28
TGTGCCAGCAGCACCACTTCAGAGACCCAGTACTTC
CASSTTSETQYF
>few|TRBJ2-1|TRBD1|TRBV4-1
TGCGCCAGCAGCCAGGGCTGGACAGGGGGATCCTACAATGAGCAGTTCTTC
CASSQGWTGGSYNEQFF
>NA|TRBJ2-3|NA|TRBV6-5
TGTGCCAGCAGTTTTCGTTCGGGACCTACAGATACGCAGTATTTT
CASSFRSGPTDTQYF
>NA|TRBJ2-1|TRBD1|TRBV19
TGTGCCAGTAGTGGACGGGACAGGAGGGCCAATGAGCAGTTCTTC
CASSGRDRRANEQFF
>few|TRBJ1-5|NA|TRBV19
TGTGCCAGCGGCTTCGACACCTATCAGCCCCAGCATTTT
CASGFDTYQPQHF
>NA|TRBJ2-2|TRBD1|TRBV7-9
TGTGCCAGCGTACAGACAGGGCACACCGGGGAGCTGTTTTTT
CASVQTGHTGELFF
>NA|TRBJ1-2|TRBD1|TRBV29-1
TGCAGCGTTGAAGGCCCTTCTTGGGGGGACAGGGCCGTTGCCTTC
CSVEGPSWGDRAVAF
>NA|TRBJ2-1|NA|TRBV27
TGTGCCAGCAGCCCAAACGGGGGACTGGGAGGTATTGGTGAGCAGTTCTTC
CASSPNGGLGGIGEQFF
>NA|TRBJ2-1|TRBD2|TRBV19
TGTGCCAGTAGTATAAGGAGCGGGAACTATTACAATGAGCAGTTCTTC
CASSIRSGNYYNEQFF
>NA|TRBJ2-7|TRBD2|TRBV5-6
TGTGCCAGCAGCTCTCCCGGGGGGTCCGAGCAGTACTTC
CASSSPGGSEQYF